Following are 4 T cell receptor beta chains from one sample sequenced in a study of blood T cell repertoires in COVID-19. Some clones are missing from TCRdb's copy, which holds only in-frame ones; the method was immunoSEQ multiplex PCR. The sample lists approximately 100,000 clones, approximately 92% occurring once. The specimen sequenced was peripheral blood. The receptor set was obtained from a man in his forties or fifties with active COVID-19.

The chain is built from TRBV5-1 and TRBJ2-6; tentatively, D is TRBD1 (6 bases). This CDR3 is 15 amino acids long. Trimming shortened V by 7 bases and J by 0 bases, and 11 bases separated the two germline ends. Germline V CDR1 and CDR2: SGHRS, YFSETQ. The CDR3 region has the DNA TGCGCCAGCGGAACGGACAGCTCTGGGGCCAACGTCCTGACTTTC. It specifies CASGTDSSGANVLTF.

The V and J genes are TRBV7-9 and TRBJ2-1, with D possibly matching TRBD1 (6 bases). Trimming removed 5 bases from V and 0 bases from J, with 14 bases in between. The CDR3 is 16 residues long. Germline V gene data show CDR1 as SEHNR and CDR2 as FQNEAQ (reference sequence). Written as DNA, the CDR3 is TGTGCCAGCAGCCTCCGGGACACGGACTCCTACAATGAGCAGTTCTTC. Translating it yields CASSLRDTDSYNEQFF.

This sequence joins TRBV7-9 and TRBJ2-1, with a possible D match to TRBD2 (5 bases). The CDR3 extends over 12 amino acids. The V gene's germline CDR1 is SEHNR and CDR2 FQNEAQ (reference sequence). V lost 6 bases to trimming and J lost 8 bases, with 11 bases between them. The CDR3 spells CASRVLAHEQFF. CDR3 sequence (DNA): TGTGCCAGCAGGGTGCTAGCCCATGAGCAGTTCTTC.

V and J are TRBV6-5 and TRBJ2-2; 9 bases are shared with TRBD1. V was clipped by 8 bases and J by 6 bases; unmatched bases: 10. The CDR3 is made up of 15 amino acids. In germline, CDR1 is MNHEY, CDR2 SVGAGI. This CDR3 reads CASQWGQGMAGELFF. The CDR3 DNA sequence: TGTGCCAGCCAATGGGGACAGGGTATGGCCGGGGAGCTGTTTTTT.